The 8 T cell receptor beta chains listed next were all sequenced from one sample in a study of T cell responses to AZD1222 COVID-19 vaccine. The protocol was immunoSEQ multiplex PCR, while the TCRdb copy is restricted to in-frame clones and leaves out a portion. The table lists roughly 120,000 clones, just over 85% of them singletons, with approximately 9.6% in the top ten. Sequencing used peripheral blood, obtained on day 0 of AZD1222 vaccination. Receptors originate from an adult in good health.

This clone was found a few times. The V call is TRBV29-1, the J call TRBJ2-3, with 9 bases lining up with TRBD1. V was clipped by 4 bases and J by 6 bases; unmatched bases: 8. The CDR3 has 14 amino acids. Per the germline V gene, CDR1 is SQVTM and CDR2 is ANQGSEA. In nucleotides, the CDR3 is TGCAGCGTTGGACAGGGGGAGGTTATGGATACGCAGTATTTT. It is translated as CSVGQGEVMDTQYF.

This clone was seen a single time. J is TRBJ2-3 and V is TRBV5-4; D is ambiguous. The CDR3 consists of 15 residues. In germline, CDR1 is SGHNT, CDR2 YYREEE (reference sequence). Trimming shortened V by 4 bases and J by 0 bases, and 12 bases separated the two germline ends. The CDR3 sequence is CASSIGRTSTDTQYF. Written as DNA, the CDR3 is TGTGCCAGCAGCATAGGACGTACTAGCACAGATACGCAGTATTTT.

This clone occurred once. This chain uses TRBV10-3 with TRBJ2-3; D is ambiguous. The germline V gene encodes CDR1 ENHRY and CDR2 SYGVKD. The V end lost 1 base, the J end lost 0 bases, and 11 bases lay between the germline ends. This CDR3 region has 16 residues. The CDR3 is CAISEFKGISTDTQYF. CDR3 coding DNA: TGTGCCATCAGTGAGTTCAAAGGGATTAGCACAGATACGCAGTATTTT.

The chain is built from TRBV14 and TRBJ2-5; 9 nucleotides line up with TRBD1. Germline V gives CDR1 SGHDN, CDR2 FVKESK. CDR3 length equals 15 residues. Losses at the gene ends were 4 bases for V and 5 bases for J; bases not matched to a gene: 8. The CDR3 DNA sequence: TGTGCCAGCAGCCCTTACAGGGGGCAGGGGGAGACCCAGTACTTC. This encodes CASSPYRGQGETQYF.

This chain uses TRBV3-1 (or the pseudogene TRBV3-2) with TRBJ1-3; D gene unclear. Between the trimmed V and J ends, which lost 2 bases and 0 bases, there was a span of 8 bases. Germline CDR1 is LGHDT and CDR2 is YNNKEL (reference sequence). The CDR3 is 15 amino acids. The chain's CDR3 is CASSQKGNSGNTIYF. CDR3 nucleotide sequence: TGTGCCAGCAGCCAAAAGGGTAACTCTGGAAACACCATATATTTT.

As concerns this clone: Distinct nucleotide sequences in the sample also encode this CDR3. The J gene is TRBJ1-2, the V gene TRBV24-1; no reliable D call. With 6 bases removed from V and 0 bases from J, the gap between germline ends came to 10 bases. The V gene's germline CDR1 is KGHDR and CDR2 SFDVKD. The CDR3 length is 14 residues. The CDR3 reads CATSSPESNYGYTF. Written as DNA, the CDR3 is TGTGCCACCAGTTCACCAGAATCTAACTATGGCTACACCTTC.

The V and J genes are TRBV19 and TRBJ1-2; D is unresolved. Trimming pared 5 bases from V and 4 bases from J, leaving 8 bases between. Germline V gene lookup returns CDR1 LNHDA and CDR2 SQIVND (reference sequence). The CDR3 spans 12 residues. CDR3 in amino acids: CASSDTRYGYTF. In DNA form, the CDR3 reads TGTGCCAGTAGTGACACCCGCTATGGCTACACCTTC.

The V gene is TRBV19, the J gene TRBJ1-2; D remains ambiguous. CDR3 length: 11 residues. CDR1 is LNHDA and CDR2 is SQIVND in the germline V gene (reference sequence). Trimming shortened V by 6 bases and J by 10 bases, and 12 bases separated the two germline ends. CDR3 nucleotides: TGTGCCAGTAGCTGGACGCTCTTCTACACCTTC. Translated, it gives CASSWTLFYTF.